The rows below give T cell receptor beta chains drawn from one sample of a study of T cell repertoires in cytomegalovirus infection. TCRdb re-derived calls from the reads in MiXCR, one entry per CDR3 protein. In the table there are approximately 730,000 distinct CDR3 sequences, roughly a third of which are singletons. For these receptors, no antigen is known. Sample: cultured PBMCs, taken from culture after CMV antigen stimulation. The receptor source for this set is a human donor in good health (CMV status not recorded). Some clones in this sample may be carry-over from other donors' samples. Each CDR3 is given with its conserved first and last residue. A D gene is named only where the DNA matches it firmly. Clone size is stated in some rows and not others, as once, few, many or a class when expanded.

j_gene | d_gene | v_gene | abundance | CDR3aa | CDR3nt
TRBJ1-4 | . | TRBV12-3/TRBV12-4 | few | CASSLEGTGEKLFF | TGTGCCAGCAGTTTAGAAGGGACTGGGGAAAAACTGTTTTTT
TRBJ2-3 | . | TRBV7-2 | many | CASSSDRAVSDTQYF | TGTGCCAGCAGCTCAGACCGGGCCGTGTCAGATACGCAGTATTTT
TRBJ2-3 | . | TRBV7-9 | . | CASSPPISSSTDTQYF | TGTGCCAGCAGCCCGCCGATAAGCTCTAGCACAGATACGCAGTATTTT
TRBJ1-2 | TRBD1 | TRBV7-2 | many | CASSLGGRGSYGYTF | TGTGCCAGCAGCTTAGGTGGCAGGGGGTCTTATGGCTACACCTTC
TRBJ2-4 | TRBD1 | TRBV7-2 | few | CASSPKGGQGAKNIQYF | TGTGCCAGCAGCCCGAAAGGGGGACAGGGGGCCAAAAACATTCAGTACTTC
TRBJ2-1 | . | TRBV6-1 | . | CASRPRWRTAYNEQFF | TGTGCCAGCAGGCCCCGCTGGAGGACCGCCTACAATGAGCAGTTCTTC
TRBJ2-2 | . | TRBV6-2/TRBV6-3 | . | CASSRPWGRNTGELFF | TGTGCCAGCAGTCGTCCGTGGGGCAGAAACACCGGGGAGCTGTTTTTT
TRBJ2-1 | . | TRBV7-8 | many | CASSLRASSRKRGLINEQFF | TGTGCCAGCAGCTTAAGGGCCTCTAGCCGAAAACGGGGATTGATCAATGAGCAGTTCTTC
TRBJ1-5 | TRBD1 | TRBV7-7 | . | CASSPTRTGAPVGSNQPQHF | TGTGCCAGCAGCCCAACTCGGACAGGGGCGCCCGTAGGTAGCAATCAGCCCCAGCATTTT
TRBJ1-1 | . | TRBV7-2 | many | CASSLGRGGSPEAFF | TGTGCCAGCAGCTTAGGTCGCGGGGGTAGCCCTGAAGCTTTCTTT
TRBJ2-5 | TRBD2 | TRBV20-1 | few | CSARDILAGKETQYF | TGCAGTGCTAGAGATATACTAGCGGGGAAAGAGACCCAGTACTTC
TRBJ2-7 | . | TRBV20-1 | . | CSAKRGPRYEQYF | TGCAGTGCAAAGAGGGGACCTCGGTACGAGCAGTACTTC
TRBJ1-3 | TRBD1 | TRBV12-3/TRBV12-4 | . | CASSPRTGGFGNTIYF | TGTGCCAGCAGTCCAAGGACAGGGGGCTTTGGAAACACCATATATTTT
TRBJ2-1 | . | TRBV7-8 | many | CASSALVWSYNEQFF | TGTGCCAGCAGCGCACTAGTCTGGTCCTACAATGAGCAGTTCTTC
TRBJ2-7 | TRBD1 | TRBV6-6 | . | CASRFGTGDSYEQYF | TGTGCCAGCAGGTTTGGGACAGGGGACTCCTACGAGCAGTACTTC
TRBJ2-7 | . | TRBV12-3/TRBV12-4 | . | CASSWGGGVYEQYF | TGTGCCAGCAGTTGGGGGGGGGGCGTATACGAGCAGTACTTC
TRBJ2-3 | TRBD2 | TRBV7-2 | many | CASSVSGGAITDTQYF | TGTGCCAGCAGCGTTAGCGGGGGGGCCATAACAGATACGCAGTATTTT
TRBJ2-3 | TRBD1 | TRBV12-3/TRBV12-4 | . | CAQGGSSTDTQYF | TGTGCCCAAGGGGGCAGTAGCACAGATACGCAGTATTTT
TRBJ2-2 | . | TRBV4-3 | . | CASSQETGGFRTGELFF | TGCGCCAGCAGCCAAGAAACGGGTGGCTTCCGCACCGGGGAGCTGTTTTTT
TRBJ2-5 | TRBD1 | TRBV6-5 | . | CASSWTGRETQYF | TGTGCCAGCAGTTGGACAGGGCGGGAGACCCAGTACTTC